This record looks at one TCR beta chain sequence and its context. Its antigen remains unknown. The germline gives CDR1 SEHNR, CDR2 FQNEAQ (reference sequence). Trimming stripped 6 bases from V and 2 bases from J, with 14 bases between. The CDR3 is 14 residues long. The data were taken from a study of shared clonotypes between healthy human individuals. Points from the study as a whole: Limitation of the genetic and exposure-history diversity represented came from the few donors.

An even split of each subset's genomic DNA across several immunoSEQ plates was performed. Assay: immunoSEQ multiplex PCR; the TCRdb copy retains only in-frame clones and omits some. Seen here are approximately 500,000 clones, almost 80% observed once, and the top ten hold around 12%. The sequence came from a woman aged 40-49 years in good health. Some clones in this sample may be carry-over from other donors' samples. The chain links TRBV7-9 to TRBJ2-7; D tentatively fits TRBD1 or TRBD2 (5 bases each). The sample was PBMCs. The CDR3: CASRRRDGPYEQYF. The CDR3 bases are TGTGCCAGCAGGCGCCGGGACGGCCCCTACGAGCAGTACTTC. Variable domain in full (rest from reference TRBV7-9 and TRBJ2-7): DTGVSQNPRHKITKRGQNVTFRCDPISEHNRLYWYRQTLGQGPEFLTYFQNEAQLEKSRLLSDRFSAERPKGSFSTLEIQRTEQGDSAMYLCASRRRDGPYEQYFGPGTRLTVT.